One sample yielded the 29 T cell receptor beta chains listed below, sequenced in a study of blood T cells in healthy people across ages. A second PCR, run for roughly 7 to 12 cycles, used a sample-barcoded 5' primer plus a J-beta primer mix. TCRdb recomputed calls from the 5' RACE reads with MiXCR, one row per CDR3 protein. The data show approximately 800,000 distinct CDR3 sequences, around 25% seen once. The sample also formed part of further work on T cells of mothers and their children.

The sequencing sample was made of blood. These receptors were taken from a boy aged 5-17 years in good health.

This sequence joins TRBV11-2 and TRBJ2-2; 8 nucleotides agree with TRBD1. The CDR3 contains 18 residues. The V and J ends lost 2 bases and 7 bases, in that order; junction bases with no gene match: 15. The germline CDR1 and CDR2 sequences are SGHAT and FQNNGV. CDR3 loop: CASSLRPAGGQGDGELFF. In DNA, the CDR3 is TGTGCCAGCAGCTTACGCCCGGCCGGTGGACAGGGTGACGGGGAGCTGTTTTTT.

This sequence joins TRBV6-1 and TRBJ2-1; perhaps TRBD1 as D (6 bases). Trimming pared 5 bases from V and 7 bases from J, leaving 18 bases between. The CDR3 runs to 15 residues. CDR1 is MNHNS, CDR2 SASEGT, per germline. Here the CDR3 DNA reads TGTGCCAGCAGTTGGGTGGGGGCTGTCTCAAATGAGCAGTTCTTC. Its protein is CASSWVGAVSNEQFF.

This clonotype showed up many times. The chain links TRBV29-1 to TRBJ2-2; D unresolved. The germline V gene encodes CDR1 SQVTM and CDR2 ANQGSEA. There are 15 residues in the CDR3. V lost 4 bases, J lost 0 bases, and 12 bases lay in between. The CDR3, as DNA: TGCAGCGTTGTGATAGGGCCCTCGAACACCGGGGAGCTGTTTTTT. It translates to CSVVIGPSNTGELFF.

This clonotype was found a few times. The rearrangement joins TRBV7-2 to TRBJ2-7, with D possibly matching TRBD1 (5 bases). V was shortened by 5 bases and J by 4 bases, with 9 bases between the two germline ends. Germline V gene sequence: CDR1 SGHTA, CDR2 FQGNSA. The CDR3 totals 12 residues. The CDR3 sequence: CASSDQGYEQYF. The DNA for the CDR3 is TGTGCCAGCAGCGACCAGGGTTACGAGCAGTACTTC.

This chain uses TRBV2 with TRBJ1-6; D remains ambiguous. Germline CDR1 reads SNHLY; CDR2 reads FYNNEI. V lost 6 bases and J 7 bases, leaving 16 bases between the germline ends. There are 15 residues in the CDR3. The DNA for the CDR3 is TGTGCCAGCAGGGGGTACCGGGCCTCCAATTCACCCCTCCACTTT. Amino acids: CASRGYRASNSPLHF.

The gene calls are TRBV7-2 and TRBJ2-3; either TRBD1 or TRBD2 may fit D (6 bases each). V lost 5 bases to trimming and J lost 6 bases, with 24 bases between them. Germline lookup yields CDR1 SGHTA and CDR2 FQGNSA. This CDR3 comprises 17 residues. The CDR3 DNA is TGTGCCAGCAGCCGGTTCGGGGGCTCCATTGGTGCGGATACGCAGTATTTT. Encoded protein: CASSRFGGSIGADTQYF.

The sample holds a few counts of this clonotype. CDR3 coding DNA: TGCAGTGCTACGCTCCCGGGTGCGGCCTATGGCTACACCTTC. Translated, it gives CSATLPGAAYGYTF. This chain uses TRBV20-1 with TRBJ1-2; no clear D gene. The germline gives CDR1 DFQATT, CDR2 SNEGSKA (reference sequence). CDR3 length: 14 residues. Trimming took off 4 bases at V and 4 bases at J, with 16 bases between the two ends.

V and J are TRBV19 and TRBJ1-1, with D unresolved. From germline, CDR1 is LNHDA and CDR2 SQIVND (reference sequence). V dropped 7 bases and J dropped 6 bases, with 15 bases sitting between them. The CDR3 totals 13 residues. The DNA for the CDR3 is TGTGCCAGTAAAATCCTTGAGGGCGCTGAAGCTTTCTTT. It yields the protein CASKILEGAEAFF.

The CDR3: CSARDMGGGQQETQYF. The CDR3 DNA reads TGCAGTGCTAGAGATATGGGCGGGGGCCAACAAGAGACCCAGTACTTC. The rearrangement uses TRBV20-1 and TRBJ2-5; maybe TRBD2 (7 bases). The CDR3 extends over 16 amino acids. Germline CDR1 DFQATT, CDR2 SNEGSKA (reference sequence). Trimming shortened V by 0 bases and J by 2 bases, and 16 bases separated the two germline ends.

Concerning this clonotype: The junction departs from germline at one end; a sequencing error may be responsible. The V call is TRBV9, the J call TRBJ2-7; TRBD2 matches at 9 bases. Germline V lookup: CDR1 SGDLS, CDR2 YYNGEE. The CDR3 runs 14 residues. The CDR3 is CARSVAGDTYEQYF. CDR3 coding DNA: TGTGCCCGCAGCGTAGCGGGGGATACCTACGAGCAGTACTTC.

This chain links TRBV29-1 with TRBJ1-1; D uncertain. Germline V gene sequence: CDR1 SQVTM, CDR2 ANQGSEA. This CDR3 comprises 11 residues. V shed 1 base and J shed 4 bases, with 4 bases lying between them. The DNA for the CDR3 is TGCAGCGTTGAAGCGGGCACTGAAGCTTTCTTT. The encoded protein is CSVEAGTEAFF.

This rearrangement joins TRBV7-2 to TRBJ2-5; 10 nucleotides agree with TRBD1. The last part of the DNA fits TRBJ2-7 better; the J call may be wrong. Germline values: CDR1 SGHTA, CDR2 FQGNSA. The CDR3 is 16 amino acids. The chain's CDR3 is CASSAGTGVYSYEQYF. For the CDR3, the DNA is TGTGCCAGCAGCGCGGGGACAGGGGTCTATTCCTACGAGCAGTACTTC.

DNA for the CDR3: TGTGCCACCAGTGTGGCCGGGTACAATGAGCAGTTCTTC. Its protein product is CATSVAGYNEQFF. The rearrangement links TRBV24-1 to TRBJ2-1; D gene ambiguous. The CDR3 sequence is 13 residues long. The ends were cut back, 5 bases at V and 4 bases at J, with 8 bases in the middle. The germline V gene has CDR1 KGHDR and CDR2 SFDVKD.

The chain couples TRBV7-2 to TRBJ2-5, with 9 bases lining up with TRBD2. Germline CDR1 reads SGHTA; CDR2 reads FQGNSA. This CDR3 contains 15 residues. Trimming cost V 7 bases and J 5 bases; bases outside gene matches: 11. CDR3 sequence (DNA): TGTGCCAGCATACCTCGAGCGGGGGGTTTGGAGACCCAGTACTTC. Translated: CASIPRAGGLETQYF. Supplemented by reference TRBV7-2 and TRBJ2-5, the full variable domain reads GAGVSQSPSNKVTEKGKDVELRCDPISGHTALYWYRQSLGQGLEFLIYFQGNSAPDKSGLPSDRFSAERTGGSVSTLTIQRTQQEDSAVYLCASIPRAGGLETQYFGPGTRLLVL.

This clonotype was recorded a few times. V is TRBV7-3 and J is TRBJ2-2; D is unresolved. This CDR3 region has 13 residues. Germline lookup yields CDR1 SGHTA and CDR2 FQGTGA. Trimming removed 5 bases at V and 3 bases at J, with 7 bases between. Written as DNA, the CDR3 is TGTGCCAGCAGCCAACTTTACACCGGGGAGCTGTTTTTT. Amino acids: CASSQLYTGELFF.

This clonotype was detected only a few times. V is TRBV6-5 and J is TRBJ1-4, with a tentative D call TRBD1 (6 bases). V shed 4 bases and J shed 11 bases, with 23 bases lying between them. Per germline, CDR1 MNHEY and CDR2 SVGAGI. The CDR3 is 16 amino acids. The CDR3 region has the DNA TGTGCCAGCAGTTCCCAAGGACAGCCTCGATCGGCCAAACTGTTTTTT. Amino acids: CASSSQGQPRSAKLFF.

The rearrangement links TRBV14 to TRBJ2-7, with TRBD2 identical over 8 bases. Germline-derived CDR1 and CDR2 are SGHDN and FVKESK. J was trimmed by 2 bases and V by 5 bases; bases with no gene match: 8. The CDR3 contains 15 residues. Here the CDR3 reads CASSARTSTAYEQYF. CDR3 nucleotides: TGTGCCAGCAGCGCGAGGACTAGCACAGCCTACGAGCAGTACTTC. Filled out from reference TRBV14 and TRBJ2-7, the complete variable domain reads EAGVTQFPSHSVIEKGQTVTLRCDPISGHDNLYWYRRVMGKEIKFLLHFVKESKQDESGMPNNRFLAERTGGTYSTLKVQPAELEDSGVYFCASSARTSTAYEQYFGPGTRLTVT.

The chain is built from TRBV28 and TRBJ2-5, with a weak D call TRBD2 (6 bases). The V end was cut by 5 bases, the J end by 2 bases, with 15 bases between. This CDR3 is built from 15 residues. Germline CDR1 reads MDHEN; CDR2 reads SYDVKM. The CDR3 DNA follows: TGTGCCAGCAGTCTACCGGGACTTAAACAAGAGACCCAGTACTTC. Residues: CASSLPGLKQETQYF.

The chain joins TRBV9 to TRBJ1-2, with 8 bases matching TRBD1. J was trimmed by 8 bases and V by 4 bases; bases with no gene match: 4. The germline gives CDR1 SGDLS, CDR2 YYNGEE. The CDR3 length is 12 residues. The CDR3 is CASSQGAGGYTF. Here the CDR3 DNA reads TGTGCCAGCAGCCAGGGGGCAGGGGGCTACACCTTC.

In DNA, the CDR3 is TGCAGTGCTAGAGGGACGGGACCAGCGGGGGGGCCGGAAATCCAAGAGACCCAGTACTTC. This sequence encodes CSARGTGPAGGPEIQETQYF. The chain combines TRBV20-1 with TRBJ2-5; TRBD2 agrees at 10 bases. The CDR3 loop spans 20 amino acids. Trimming removed 1 base from V and 1 base from J; junction bases left unmatched: 18. The germline V gene has CDR1 DFQATT and CDR2 SNEGSKA (reference sequence).

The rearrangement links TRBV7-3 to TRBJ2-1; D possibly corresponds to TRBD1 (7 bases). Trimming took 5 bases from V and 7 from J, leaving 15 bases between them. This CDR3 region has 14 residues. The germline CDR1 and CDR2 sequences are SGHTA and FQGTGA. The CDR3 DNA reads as TGTGCCAGCAGCGGAGGGGGCCCCGCTAATGAGCAGTTCTTC. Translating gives CASSGGGPANEQFF.

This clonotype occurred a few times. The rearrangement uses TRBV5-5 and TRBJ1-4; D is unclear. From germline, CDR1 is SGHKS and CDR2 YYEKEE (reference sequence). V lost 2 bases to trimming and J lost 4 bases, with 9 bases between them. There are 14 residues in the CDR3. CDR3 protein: CASSFGRNNEKLFF. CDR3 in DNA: TGTGCCAGCAGCTTCGGACGGAATAATGAAAAACTGTTTTTT.

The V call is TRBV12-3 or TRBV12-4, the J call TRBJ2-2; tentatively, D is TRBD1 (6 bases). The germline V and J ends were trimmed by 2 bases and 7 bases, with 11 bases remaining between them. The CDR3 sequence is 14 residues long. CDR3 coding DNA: TGTGCCAGCAGTTTACCAGGGGTCGTCGGGGAGCTGTTTTTT. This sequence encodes CASSLPGVVGELFF.

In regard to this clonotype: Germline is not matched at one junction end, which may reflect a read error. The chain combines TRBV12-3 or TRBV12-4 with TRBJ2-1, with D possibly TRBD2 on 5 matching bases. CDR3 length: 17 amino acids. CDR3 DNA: TGTGCCAGCAGTGCCTCGAGGGCGATTGGTTATTGGAATGAGCGGTTCTTC. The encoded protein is CASSASRAIGYWNERFF.

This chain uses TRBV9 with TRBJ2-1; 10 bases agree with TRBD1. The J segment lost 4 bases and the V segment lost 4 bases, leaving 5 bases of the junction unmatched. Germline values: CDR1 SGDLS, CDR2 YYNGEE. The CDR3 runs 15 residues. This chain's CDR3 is CASSPGQGKYNEQFF. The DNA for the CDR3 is TGTGCCAGCAGCCCGGGACAGGGGAAGTACAATGAGCAGTTCTTC.

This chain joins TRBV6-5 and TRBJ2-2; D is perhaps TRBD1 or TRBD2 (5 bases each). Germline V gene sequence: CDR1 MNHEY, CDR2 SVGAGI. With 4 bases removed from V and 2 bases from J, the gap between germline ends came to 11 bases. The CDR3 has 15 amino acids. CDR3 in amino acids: CASSSGTLNTGELFF. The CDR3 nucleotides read TGTGCCAGCAGTTCCGGGACGCTAAACACCGGGGAGCTGTTTTTT.

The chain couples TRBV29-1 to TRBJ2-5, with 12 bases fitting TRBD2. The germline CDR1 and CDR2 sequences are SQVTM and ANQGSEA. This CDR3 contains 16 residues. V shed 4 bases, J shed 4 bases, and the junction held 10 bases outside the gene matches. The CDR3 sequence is CSVGGETSGRLETQYF. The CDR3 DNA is TGCAGCGTTGGGGGGGAAACTAGCGGGAGGCTAGAGACCCAGTACTTC.

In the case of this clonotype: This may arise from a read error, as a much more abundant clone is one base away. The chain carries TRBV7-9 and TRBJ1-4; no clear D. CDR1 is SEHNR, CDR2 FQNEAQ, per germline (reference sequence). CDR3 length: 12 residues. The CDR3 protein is CAISLRDEKLFF. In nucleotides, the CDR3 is TGTGCCATCAGCTTACGGGATGAAAAACTGTTTTTT.

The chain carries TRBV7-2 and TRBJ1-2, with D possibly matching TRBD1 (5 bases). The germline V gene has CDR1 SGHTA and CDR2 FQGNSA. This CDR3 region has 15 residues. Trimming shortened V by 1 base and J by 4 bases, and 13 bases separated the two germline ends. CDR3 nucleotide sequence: TGTGCCAGCAGCTTAGGGAGGGGTGACCTCTATGGCTACACCTTC. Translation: CASSLGRGDLYGYTF.